What follows describes a single TCR beta chain. No antigen is known for it. The data stem from a study of PD-1 blockade in classical Hodgkin lymphoma. Regarding the study as a whole: The baseline diversity of complete responders showed similarity to that of newly diagnosed patients. Repertoire differences have undefined causes, possibly disease activity or prior therapy.

Using immunoSEQ multiplex PCR, the repertoire was profiled, and TCRdb retains in-frame clones only, with some absent. The sample has over 25,000 clones, 72% seen once. As for time point: cycle 4 day 1 (C4D1), after more than five weeks of nivolumab. Autologous stem cell transplantation was followed by relapse in every patient, and brentuximab vedotin exposure varied. Patients had relapsed/refractory classical Hodgkin lymphoma with complete response, partial response or progressive disease as best response. Trimming shortened V by 5 bases and J by 1 base, and 5 bases separated the two germline ends. Germline loops: CDR1 KGHSH, CDR2 LQKENI. This CDR3 region has 12 residues.

V is TRBV18 and J is TRBJ1-2; D possibly corresponds to TRBD1 (5 bases). Material: peripheral blood mononuclear cells (PBMCs), obtained before the fourth cycle of nivolumab. The sequence was collected from a human donor with classical Hodgkin lymphoma. CDR3 amino acids: CASSDSNYGYTF. Here the CDR3 DNA reads TGTGCCAGCTCAGACAGTAACTATGGCTACACCTTC.